A selection of T cell receptor beta chains follows, all from one sample in a study of cytomegalovirus exposure and HLA in healthy donors. Sequenced by immunoSEQ multiplex PCR; TCRdb stores in-frame clones only, minus some. The listing contains some 72,000 clones. The specimen sequenced was PBMCs. The receptor set was obtained from a boy between 5 and 17 years old in good health and CMV-seronegative. Both conserved end residues are part of each CDR3. D genes are given only for firm matches.

v_gene: TRBV27
j_gene: TRBJ1-1
d_gene: -
CDR3aa: CASSLSISSLGDSSAFF
CDR3nt: TGTGCCAGCAGTTTATCGATAAGTTCGTTGGGAGACTCGAGTGCTTTCTTT

v_gene: TRBV7-2
j_gene: TRBJ1-1
d_gene: -
CDR3aa: CASSLVGGGRNTEAFF
CDR3nt: TGTGCCAGCAGCTTAGTGGGTGGCGGAAGGAACACTGAAGCTTTCTTT

v_gene: TRBV29-1
j_gene: TRBJ2-7
d_gene: TRBD2
CDR3aa: CSVEGGGYYEQYF
CDR3nt: TGCAGCGTTGAGGGCGGGGGTTACTACGAGCAGTACTTC

v_gene: TRBV5-1
j_gene: TRBJ1-1
d_gene: -
CDR3aa: CASSLVQGRMTEAFF
CDR3nt: TGCGCCAGCAGCTTGGTTCAGGGTCGAATGACTGAAGCTTTCTTT

v_gene: TRBV6-5
j_gene: TRBJ2-5
d_gene: -
CDR3aa: CASSYFSGGLPGTQYF
CDR3nt: TGTGCCAGCAGTTACTTTTCGGGGGGCCTTCCGGGGACCCAGTACTTC

v_gene: TRBV30
j_gene: TRBJ1-4
d_gene: -
CDR3aa: CAWSVGGSGEKLFF
CDR3nt: TGTGCCTGGAGTGTGGGGGGGAGTGGAGAAAAACTGTTTTTT

v_gene: TRBV9
j_gene: TRBJ2-1
d_gene: TRBD2
CDR3aa: CASSVGTSGRSLDNEQFF
CDR3nt: TGTGCCAGCAGCGTAGGTACTAGCGGGAGGTCTTTGGACAATGAGCAGTTCTTC

v_gene: TRBV14
j_gene: TRBJ1-5
d_gene: -
CDR3aa: CASKRTGSNQPQHF
CDR3nt: TGTGCCAGCAAGAGGACTGGGAGCAATCAGCCCCAGCATTTT

v_gene: TRBV6-5
j_gene: TRBJ1-2
d_gene: -
CDR3aa: CASSYSEGRSGYTF
CDR3nt: TGTGCCAGCAGTTACTCAGAAGGGAGGAGCGGCTACACCTTC

v_gene: TRBV19
j_gene: TRBJ1-2
d_gene: -
CDR3aa: CASSRYGYTF
CDR3nt: TGTGCCAGTAGTCGGTATGGCTACACCTTC

v_gene: TRBV6-1
j_gene: TRBJ1-1
d_gene: -
CDR3aa: CASSRLSENTEAFF
CDR3nt: TGTGCCAGCAGCCGCCTATCTGAGAACACTGAAGCTTTCTTT

v_gene: TRBV2
j_gene: TRBJ1-1
d_gene: -
CDR3aa: CASSVSRLSTEAFF
CDR3nt: TGTGCCAGCAGTGTCTCCCGGTTGAGCACTGAAGCTTTCTTT

v_gene: TRBV7-2
j_gene: TRBJ2-2
d_gene: TRBD1
CDR3aa: CASSRSGTASTGELFF
CDR3nt: TGTGCCAGCAGCCGGTCCGGGACAGCCAGTACCGGGGAGCTGTTTTTT